Below, 10 T cell receptor beta chains from the same sample are listed, as sequenced in a study of T cells in women clearing cervical HPV infection. Repertoires were generated with immunoSEQ multiplex PCR, while TCRdb's copy carries only in-frame clones and drops some. The sample table includes some 30,000 clones. Sequenced: blood buffy coat. Receptors originate from a woman between 18 and 75 years old with a cervical HPV16 infection that either progressed to CIN3+ or cleared (not recorded which).

About this clone itself: The read comes to an end 3 residues before the CDR3 does, leaving the germline J gene to fill in the end. The chain employs TRBV2 and TRBJ1-2; 10 bases line up with TRBD1. Losses at the gene ends were 7 bases for V and 5 bases for J; bases not matched to a gene: 13. The CDR3 contains 16 residues. Germline CDR1 reads SNHLY; CDR2 reads FYNNEI. This CDR3 is CASNARSGQGSYGYTF. CDR3 bases read: TGTGCCAGCAACGCGCGGTCGGGACAGGGGTCTTATGGC.

Notes on this clone: The CDR3 extends 3 residues past the end of the read, so its final part is completed from the germline J gene. The rearrangement joins TRBV2 to TRBJ1-5, with 7 nucleotides matching TRBD1. Unmatched junction bases numbered 6, after V lost 4 bases and J lost 6 bases. Germline CDR1 and CDR2: SNHLY and FYNNEI. This CDR3 is built from 14 residues. The CDR3 DNA, read in part, is TGTGCCAGCAGTGGACAGGGAGGGAGTCAGCCC. It codes for CASSGQGGSQP. The whole CDR3 sequence reads CASSGQGGSQPQHF.

Of note for this clone: Read sequence stops 3 residues before the CDR3 end, and the germline J gene provides the missing end. The chain carries TRBV19 and TRBJ1-1, with D maybe TRBD1 (5 bases). CDR1 LNHDA and CDR2 SQIVND come from the germline V gene (reference sequence). The CDR3 extends over 13 amino acids. V was cut by 6 bases and J by 3 bases, with 11 bases left in between. CDR3 amino acids: CASRDNYYTEAFF. The CDR3 bases that were read are TGTGCCAGTAGGGACAATTACTACACTGAA.

To note about this clone: One end of the junction is discordant with germline, which a read error may explain. The read gets to within 3 residues of the CDR3 end, and the germline J gene fills in the rest. Distinct nucleotide sequences in the sample also encode this CDR3. The genes are TRBV7-2 and TRBJ1-2, with D uncertain. CDR1 is SGHTA and CDR2 is FQGNSA in the germline V gene. The CDR3 covers 14 residues. The sequenced part of the CDR3 DNA is TGTGCCAGCAGCTTCTACCAGCCACAGAATGGA. It translates to CASSFYQPQNG. The whole CDR3 region reads CASSFYQPQNGYTF.

In the case of this clone: The missing CDR3 end, 3 residues past where the read stops, is filled in from the germline J gene. The rearrangement joins TRBV7-6 to TRBJ1-3; no reliable D call. The V end lost 5 bases, the J end lost 0 bases, and 8 bases lay between the germline ends. The CDR3 runs 14 residues. Germline CDR1 SGHVS, CDR2 FNYEAQ. The covered CDR3 bases are TGTGCCAGCAGCCAAGGTGTCTCTGGAAACACC. Its protein product is CASSQGVSGNT. In full, the CDR3 reads CASSQGVSGNTIYF.

For this clone: The CDR3 end falls 3 residues outside the read, so it is completed with the germline J gene. V is TRBV2 and J is TRBJ1-1, with 8 bases lining up with TRBD1. Germline V lookup: CDR1 SNHLY, CDR2 FYNNEI. The CDR3 runs 15 residues. J was trimmed by 2 bases and V by 5 bases; bases with no gene match: 7. The chain's CDR3 is CASSTYRGINTEAFF. Incomplete CDR3 DNA: TGTGCCAGCAGTACGTACAGGGGGATCAACACTGAA.

A note on this clone: Coverage ceases 3 residues before the CDR3 finishes, and the germline J gene fills in the end. The V gene is TRBV7-9, the J gene TRBJ2-7; TRBD1 is a possible D gene (5 bases). The CDR3 covers 13 residues. Trimming stripped 5 bases from V and 4 bases from J, with 12 bases between. From germline, CDR1 is SEHNR and CDR2 FQNEAQ (reference sequence). CDR3 in amino acids: CASSMTVGYEQYF. The part of the CDR3 DNA that was read is TGTGCCAGCAGCATGACAGTCGGTTACGAG.

Judged by frequency, this clone is medium-sized. Sequencing ends 3 residues short of the CDR3 end; the germline J gene provides the rest. The gene calls are TRBV15 and TRBJ2-2, with 7 bases lining up with TRBD1. The trim removed 5 bases at V and 5 bases at J, leaving 5 bases unmatched. This CDR3 region has 14 residues. CDR1 is LNHNV, CDR2 YYDKDF, per germline (reference sequence). The DNA read from the CDR3 is TGTGCCACCAGCTGGAGACAGGGAACCGGGGAG. This codes for CATSWRQGTGE. In full, the CDR3 is CATSWRQGTGELFF.

Points on this clone: The CDR3 goes on 3 residues after the read ends, and that part is filled in from the germline J gene. The chain recombines TRBV5-1 with TRBJ1-3; weak D call: TRBD1 (5 bases). V lost 0 bases to trimming and J lost 1 base, with 11 bases between them. CDR3 length: 16 amino acids. CDR1 is SGHRS and CDR2 is YFSETQ in the germline V gene. Incomplete CDR3 DNA: TGCGCCAGCAGCTTGGCCGAAGGGGTATCTGGAAACACC. This encodes CASSLAEGVSGNT. The CDR3 in its entirety is CASSLAEGVSGNTIYF.

CDR3 sequence reads: CASKASGNNYEQYF. CDR3 DNA (partial): TGCGCCAGCAAGGCCTCTGGTAATAACTACGAG. This chain links TRBV5-1 with TRBJ2-7; the D is unclear. The sequence runs out 3 residues before the end of the CDR3; the remainder is reconstructed from the germline J gene. CDR3 size: 14 residues. Germline loops: CDR1 SGHRS, CDR2 YFSETQ. V lost 6 bases to trimming and J lost 3 bases, with 16 bases between them.